This TCR beta chain is from a study of CD8+ T cells in alopecia areata. Study-wide points: Among patients, TCR sharing was less clear than in mice, a difference possibly due in part to HLA diversity in the patient population.

Extraction and reverse transcription of RNA yielded cDNA as the sequencing template. Here immunoSEQ multiplex PCR was the method, and the copy in TCRdb shows in-frame clones only, minus some. This sample has around 140,000 clones; 47% occur once, and the top ten carry approximately 6.6%. Germline CDR1 reads SGHRS; CDR2 reads YFSETQ. The V end lost 6 bases, the J end lost 1 base, and 13 bases lay between the germline ends. The CDR3 has 14 residues. This clone was detected only a few times. Its antigen is not identified. J is TRBJ2-5 and V is TRBV5-1; D gene ambiguous. The sequenced sample consisted of CD4+ T cells sorted from blood. This TCR was recovered from a human donor with alopecia areata. CDR3 protein: CASTKNSVQETQYF. For the CDR3, the DNA is TGCGCCAGCACTAAAAATTCAGTCCAAGAGACCCAGTACTTC.